This T cell receptor beta chain originates from a study of blood T cell repertoires in COVID-19. At the level of the study: The United States, Italy and Spain were the sources of the acute and convalescent COVID-19 samples.

To note about this clone: One end of the junction varies from germline; a read error may be responsible.

The CDR3 extends over 12 amino acids. Germline lookup yields CDR1 MNHNS and CDR2 SASEGT. Some clones are missing from TCRdb's copy, which holds only in-frame ones; the method was immunoSEQ multiplex PCR. The sample shows 100,000 to 150,000 clones, 80% to 85% of them seen only once. The V and J genes are TRBV6-1 and TRBJ2-4; possible D gene TRBD1, 7 bases. This receptor was taken from a woman aged 25 to 45 who had recovered from COVID-19. Input material: peripheral blood. The CDR3 coding sequence is TGTGCCAGCAGTGAAGCGGGGGGCCAGGGGGACTTC. This codes for CASSEAGGQGDF.